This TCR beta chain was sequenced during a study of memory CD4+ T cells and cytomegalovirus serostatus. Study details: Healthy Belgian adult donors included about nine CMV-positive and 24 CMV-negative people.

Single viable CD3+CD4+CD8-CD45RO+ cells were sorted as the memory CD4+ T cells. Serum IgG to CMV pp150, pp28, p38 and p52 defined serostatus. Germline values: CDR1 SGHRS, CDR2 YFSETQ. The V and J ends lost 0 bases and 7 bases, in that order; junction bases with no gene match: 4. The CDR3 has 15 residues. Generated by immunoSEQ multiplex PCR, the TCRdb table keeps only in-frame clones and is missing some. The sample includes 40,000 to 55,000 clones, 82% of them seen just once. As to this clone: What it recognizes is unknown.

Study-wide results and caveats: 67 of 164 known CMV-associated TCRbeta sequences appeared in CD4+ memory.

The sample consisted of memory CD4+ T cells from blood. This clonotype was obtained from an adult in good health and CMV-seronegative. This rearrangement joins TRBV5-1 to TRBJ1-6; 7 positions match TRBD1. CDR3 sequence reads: CASSLDQGGNSPLHF. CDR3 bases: TGCGCCAGCAGCTTGGATCAGGGGGGCAATTCACCCCTCCACTTT.